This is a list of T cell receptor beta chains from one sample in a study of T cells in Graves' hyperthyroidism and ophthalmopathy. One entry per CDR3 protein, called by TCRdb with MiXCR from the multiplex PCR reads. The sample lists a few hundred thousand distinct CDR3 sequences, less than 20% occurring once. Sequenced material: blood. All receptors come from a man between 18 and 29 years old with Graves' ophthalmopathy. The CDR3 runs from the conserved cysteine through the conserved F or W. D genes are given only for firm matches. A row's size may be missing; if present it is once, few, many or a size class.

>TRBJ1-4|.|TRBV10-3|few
CAISELESEKLFF
TGTGCCATCAGTGAATTGGAGTCGGAAAAACTGTTTTTT
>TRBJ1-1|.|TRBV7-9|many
CASSLTVDTEAFF
TGTGCCAGCAGCCTGACAGTGGACACTGAAGCTTTCTTT
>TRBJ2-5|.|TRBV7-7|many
CASSLAGQGTETQYF
TGTGCCAGCAGCTTAGCTGGGCAGGGGACAGAGACCCAGTACTTC
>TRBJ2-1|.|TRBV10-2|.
CASSESGLGNNEQFF
TGCGCCAGCAGTGAGTCGGGGCTGGGAAACAATGAGCAGTTCTTC
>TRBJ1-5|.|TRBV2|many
CASSEVSTNQPQHF
TGTGCCAGCAGTGAAGTGTCTACCAATCAGCCCCAGCATTTT
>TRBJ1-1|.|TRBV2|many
CASSEIENTEAFF
TGTGCCAGCAGTGAAATAGAGAACACTGAAGCTTTCTTT
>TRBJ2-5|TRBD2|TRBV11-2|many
CASSPGLAGGQETQYF
TGTGCCAGCAGCCCGGGACTAGCGGGGGGACAAGAGACCCAGTACTTC
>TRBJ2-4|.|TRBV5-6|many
CASSWAGAKNIQYF
TGTGCCAGCAGCTGGGCTGGGGCCAAAAACATTCAGTACTTC
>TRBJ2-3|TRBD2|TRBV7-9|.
CASSLLNGGGTDTQYF
TGTGCCAGCAGCTTATTAAACGGGGGGGGCACAGATACGCAGTATTTT
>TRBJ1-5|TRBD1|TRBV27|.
CASSLRKTGAGNQPQHF
TGTGCCAGCAGTTTGAGGAAGACAGGGGCGGGCAATCAGCCCCAGCATTTT
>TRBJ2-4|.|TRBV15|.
CATSSLGLANTKNIQYF
TGTGCCACCAGCAGCCTGGGGCTAGCGAACACCAAAAACATTCAGTACTTC
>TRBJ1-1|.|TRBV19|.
CASSDDRLNTEAFF
TGTGCCAGTAGTGACGACAGGCTGAACACTGAAGCTTTCTTT
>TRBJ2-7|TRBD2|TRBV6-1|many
CASRAGLAYEQYF
TGTGCCAGCAGGGCGGGACTAGCTTACGAGCAGTACTTC